The clone carrying this TCR beta chain turned up a few times. What it binds is not known. Regions amplified from RNA transcripts were the TCR beta CDR3 regions. A set of HTBI primers served as the primers for a first-round RT-PCR of the TCR CDR3. TCRdb re-derived calls from the multiplex PCR reads in MiXCR, one entry per CDR3 protein. Of hundreds of thousands of distinct CDR3 sequences listed, about 25% are singletons. This sample was taken from a study of T cells in Graves' hyperthyroidism and ophthalmopathy. Study information: Initial diagnosis, before any treatment, was when peripheral blood was collected.

Diagnoses were made from clinical symptoms, serum measures (thyroxine and TRAb), thyroid ultrasound and orbital computed tomography. The authors obtained PBMCs from 9 to 10 ml of fresh peripheral blood. Whole-study findings and limits: Separation of ophthalmopathy from stable hyperthyroidism was achieved by a 13 V-J model.

The CDR3 length is 15 residues. Germline V lookup: CDR1 MDHEN, CDR2 SYDVKM. The trim removed 2 bases at V and 6 bases at J, leaving 7 bases unmatched. The V and J genes are TRBV28 and TRBJ2-7, with TRBD2 matching 10 bases. The sample comprised blood. The sequence came from a man aged 45-65 years with Graves' hyperthyroidism. The CDR3, as DNA: TGTGCCAGCAGTTTAAGTCTAGCGGGAGCCTCCGAGCAGTACTTC. It encodes CASSLSLAGASEQYF.